This T cell receptor beta chain came from a study of cytomegalovirus exposure and HLA in healthy donors. Background on the study: As released early, the data held 80 million to 90 million unique TCRs from HLA-typed donors.

As concerns this clone: The antigen is not known.

Primers included in the PCR were 60 Vbeta and 13 Jbeta primers. The repertoire was sequenced with immunoSEQ multiplex PCR; TCRdb's copy has only in-frame clones and lacks some. The table lists over 100,000 clones, approximately 60% of them singletons. General observations from the study: With further analysis later on, most CMV-associated TCR beta chains appeared HLA-restricted. A later analysis linked a missense DCLRE1C variant to TCR beta V- and J-gene trimming. Most TCR sequences were uncommon, yet certain public TCRs appeared in many donors.

V was cut by 4 bases and J by 9 bases, with 12 bases left in between. CDR3 size: 12 residues. Germline assignment: CDR1 MNHNS and CDR2 SASEGT. Sequencing was carried out using PBMCs. The TCR comes from a woman aged 25 to 39 in good health and CMV-seronegative. The V call is TRBV6-1, the J call TRBJ1-1; the D is unclear. CDR3 residues: CASSGNSPKAFF. The CDR3 DNA sequence: TGTGCCAGCAGTGGTAACTCTCCCAAAGCTTTCTTT.